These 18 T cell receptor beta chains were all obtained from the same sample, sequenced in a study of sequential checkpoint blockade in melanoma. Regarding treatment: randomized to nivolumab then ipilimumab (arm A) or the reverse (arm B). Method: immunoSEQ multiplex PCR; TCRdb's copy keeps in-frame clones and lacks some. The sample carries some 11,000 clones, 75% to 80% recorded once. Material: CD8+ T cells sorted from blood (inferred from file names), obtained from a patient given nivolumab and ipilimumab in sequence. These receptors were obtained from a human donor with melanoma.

The DNA for the CDR3 is TGTGCCAGCAGTTTAGAGGAAACAACTAATGAAAAACTGTTTTTT. The encoded protein is CASSLEETTNEKLFF. The chain is built from TRBV28 and TRBJ1-4; D is undetermined. V gave up 2 bases and J gave up 0 bases, with 7 bases separating them. The CDR3 runs 15 residues. Looked up from germline, CDR1 is MDHEN and CDR2 is SYDVKM.

The CDR3 coding sequence is TGCGCCAGCAGCCAAGAAGGTTTCGCAGGTGATTCAGAAAAACTGTTTTTT. Residues: CASSQEGFAGDSEKLFF. The chain couples TRBV4-1 to TRBJ1-4; unclear D gene. The CDR3 is 17 amino acids. Germline V gene sequence: CDR1 MGHRA, CDR2 YSYEKL. Trimming left V 0 bases short and J 8 bases short, with 19 bases between.

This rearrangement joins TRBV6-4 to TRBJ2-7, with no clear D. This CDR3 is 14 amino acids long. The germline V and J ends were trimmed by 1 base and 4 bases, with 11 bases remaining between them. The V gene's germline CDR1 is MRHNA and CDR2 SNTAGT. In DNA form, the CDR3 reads TGTGCCAGCAGTGACTTTAACGTGACATACGAGCAGTACTTC. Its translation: CASSDFNVTYEQYF.

This CDR3 reads CASSFSGGSYEQYF. The DNA of the CDR3 is TGTGCCAGCAGCTTTAGCGGTGGCAGCTACGAGCAGTACTTC. The J gene is TRBJ2-7, the V gene TRBV7-2, with D perhaps matching TRBD2 (6 bases). Germline V gene lookup returns CDR1 SGHTA and CDR2 FQGNSA. The V end lost 3 bases, the J end lost 3 bases, and 12 bases lay between the germline ends. The CDR3 has 14 residues.

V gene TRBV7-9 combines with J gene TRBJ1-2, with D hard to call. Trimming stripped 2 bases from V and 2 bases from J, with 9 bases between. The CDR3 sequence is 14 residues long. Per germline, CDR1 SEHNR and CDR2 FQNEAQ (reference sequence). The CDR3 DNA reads TGTGCCAGCAGCTTACGCAACAACAACTATGGCTACACCTTC. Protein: CASSLRNNNYGYTF.

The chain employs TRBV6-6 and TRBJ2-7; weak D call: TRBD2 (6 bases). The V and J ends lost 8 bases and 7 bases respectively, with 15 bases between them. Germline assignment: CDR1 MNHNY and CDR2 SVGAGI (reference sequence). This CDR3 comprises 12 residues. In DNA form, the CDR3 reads TGTGCCAGCGGGGGGTTTTTCTGGGAGCAGTACTTC. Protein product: CASGGFFWEQYF.

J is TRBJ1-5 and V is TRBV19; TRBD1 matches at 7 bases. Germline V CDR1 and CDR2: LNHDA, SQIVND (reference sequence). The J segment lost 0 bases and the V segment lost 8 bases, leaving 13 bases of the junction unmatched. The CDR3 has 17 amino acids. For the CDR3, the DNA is TGTGCCAGTCTCGACTGGACAGGATCGTATAGCAATCAGCCCCAGCATTTT. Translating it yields CASLDWTGSYSNQPQHF.

CDR3: CASTMYRGPGELFF. CDR3 sequence (DNA): TGTGCCAGCACCATGTACAGGGGGCCTGGGGAGCTGTTTTTT. The chain couples TRBV5-6 to TRBJ2-2; TRBD1 aligns across 9 bases. The CDR3 totals 14 residues. The V segment lost 6 bases and the J segment 8 bases; nucleotides outside the gene matches: 8. In germline, CDR1 is SGHDT, CDR2 YYEEEE.

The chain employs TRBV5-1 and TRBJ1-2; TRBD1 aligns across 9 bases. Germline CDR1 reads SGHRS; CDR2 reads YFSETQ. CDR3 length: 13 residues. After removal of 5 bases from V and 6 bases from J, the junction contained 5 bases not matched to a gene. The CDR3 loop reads CASRPGQGDGYTF. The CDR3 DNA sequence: TGCGCCAGCAGACCGGGACAGGGAGATGGCTACACCTTC. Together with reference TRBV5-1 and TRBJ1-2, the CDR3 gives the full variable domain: KAGVTQTPRYLIKTRGQQVTLSCSPISGHRSVSWYQQTPGQGLQFLFEYFSETQRNKGNFPGRFSGRQFSNSRSEMNVSTLELGDSALYLCASRPGQGDGYTFGSGTRLTVV.

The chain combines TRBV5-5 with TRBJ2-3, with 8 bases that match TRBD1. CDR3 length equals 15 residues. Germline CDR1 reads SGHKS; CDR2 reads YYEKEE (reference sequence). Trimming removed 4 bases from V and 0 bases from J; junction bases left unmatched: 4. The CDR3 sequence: CASSRGQASTDTQYF. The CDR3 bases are TGTGCCAGCAGCCGGGGACAGGCAAGCACAGATACGCAGTATTTT.

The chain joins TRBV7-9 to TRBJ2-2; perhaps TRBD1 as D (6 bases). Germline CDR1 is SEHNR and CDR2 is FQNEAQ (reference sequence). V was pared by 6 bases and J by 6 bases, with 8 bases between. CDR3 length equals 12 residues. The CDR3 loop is CASREGAGELFF. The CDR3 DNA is TGTGCCAGCAGAGAGGGGGCCGGGGAGCTGTTTTTT.

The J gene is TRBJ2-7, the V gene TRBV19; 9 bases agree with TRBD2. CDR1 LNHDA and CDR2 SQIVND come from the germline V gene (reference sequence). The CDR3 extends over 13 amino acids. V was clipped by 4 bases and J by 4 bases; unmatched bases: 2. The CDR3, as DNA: TGTGCCAGTAGTAGCGGGGGGGCGTACGAGCAGTACTTC. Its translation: CASSSGGAYEQYF.

CDR3 amino acids: CASSFGDSQETQYF. The DNA of the CDR3 is TGTGCCAGCAGCTTTGGTGACTCCCAAGAGACCCAGTACTTC. The chain combines TRBV5-4 with TRBJ2-5; no definite D call. From germline, CDR1 is SGHNT and CDR2 YYREEE (reference sequence). This CDR3 is 14 amino acids long. Trimming stripped 2 bases from V and 1 base from J, with 9 bases between.

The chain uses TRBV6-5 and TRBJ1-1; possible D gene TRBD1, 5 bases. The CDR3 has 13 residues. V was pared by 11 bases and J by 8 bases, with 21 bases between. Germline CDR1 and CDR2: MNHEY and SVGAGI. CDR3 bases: TGTGCCGTCCTTAGCTGGGGGGGAGAGGAAGCTTTCTTT. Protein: CAVLSWGGEEAFF.

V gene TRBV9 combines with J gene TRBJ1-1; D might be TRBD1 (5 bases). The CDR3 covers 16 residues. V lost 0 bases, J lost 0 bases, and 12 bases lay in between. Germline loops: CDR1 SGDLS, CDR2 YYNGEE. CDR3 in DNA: TGTGCCAGCAGCGTAGGTGGAGGGGCGATGAACACTGAAGCTTTCTTT. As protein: CASSVGGGAMNTEAFF.

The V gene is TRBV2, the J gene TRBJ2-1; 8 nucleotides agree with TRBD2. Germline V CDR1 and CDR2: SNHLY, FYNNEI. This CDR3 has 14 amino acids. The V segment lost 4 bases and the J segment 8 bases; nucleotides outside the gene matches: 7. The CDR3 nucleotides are TGTGCCAGCAGTGGCGGGACTAGGTCGGATGAGCAGTTCTTC. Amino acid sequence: CASSGGTRSDEQFF. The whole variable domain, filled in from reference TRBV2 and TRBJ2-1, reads EPEVTQTPSHQVTQMGQEVILRCVPISNHLYFYWYRQILGQKVEFLVSFYNNEISEKSEIFDDQFSVERPDGSNFTLKIRSTKLEDSAMYFCASSGGTRSDEQFFGPGTRLTVL.

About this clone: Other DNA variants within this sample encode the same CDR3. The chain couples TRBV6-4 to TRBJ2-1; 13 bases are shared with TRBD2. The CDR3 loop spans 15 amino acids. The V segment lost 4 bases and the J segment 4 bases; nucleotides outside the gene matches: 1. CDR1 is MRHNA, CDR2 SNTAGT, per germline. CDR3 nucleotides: TGTGCCAGCAGTGGGACTAGCGGGAGTTACAATGAGCAGTTCTTC. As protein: CASSGTSGSYNEQFF.

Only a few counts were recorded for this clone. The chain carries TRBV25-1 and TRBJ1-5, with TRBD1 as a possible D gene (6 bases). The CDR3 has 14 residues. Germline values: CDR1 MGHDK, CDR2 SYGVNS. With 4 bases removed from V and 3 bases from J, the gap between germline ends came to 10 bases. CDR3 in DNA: TGTGCCAGCAGTGTGTCAGGGGCCAATCAGCCCCAGCATTTT. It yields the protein CASSVSGANQPQHF.